A single sample gave rise to the 8 T cell receptor beta chains below, sequenced in a study of T cell repertoires in cytomegalovirus infection. TCRdb fed the reads into MiXCR, producing one record per CDR3 protein. Among fewer than 950,000 distinct CDR3 sequences listed, 30% to 35% were seen once. The antigens these receptors bind are not known. Sequenced here: cultured CD8+ T cells from PBMCs, sampled from culture after CMV antigen stimulation. These receptors came from a human donor in good health (CMV status not recorded). Some clones in this sample may be carry-over from other donors' samples.

J is TRBJ2-1 and V is TRBV4-3, with TRBD1 matching 8 bases. Looked up from germline, CDR1 is LGHNA and CDR2 is YSLEER. The length of the CDR3 is 16 residues. Trimming at V came to 4 bases and at J to 7 bases, leaving 12 bases not matched to a gene. CDR3 sequence: CASSRKLQGVGNEQFF. DNA of the CDR3: TGCGCCAGCAGCCGCAAGTTACAGGGGGTGGGTAATGAGCAGTTCTTC.

This chain connects TRBV11-2 to TRBJ2-7, with 9 bases fitting TRBD1. The CDR3 is 14 residues long. Germline CDR1 and CDR2: SGHAT and FQNNGV. V trimming: 5 bases; J trimming: 3 bases; junction bases outside the gene matches: 5. DNA of the CDR3: TGTGCCAGCAGCCCCGGGACAGGGAACTACGAGCAGTACGTC. It encodes CASSPGTGNYEQYV.

In its sample, this clonotype was seen many times. This chain joins TRBV7-9 and TRBJ1-2; 7 positions agree with TRBD1. With V trimmed by 5 bases and J by 4 bases, 13 bases remained unmatched. Germline CDR1 SEHNR, CDR2 FQNEAQ (reference sequence). This CDR3 region has 16 residues. CDR3 loop: CASSNPRQGLSYGYTF. Here the CDR3 DNA reads TGTGCCAGCAGCAACCCTCGACAGGGTTTGAGCTATGGCTACACCTTC. Full variable domain (missing parts from reference TRBV7-9 and TRBJ1-2): DTGVSQNPRHKITKRGQNVTFRCDPISEHNRLYWYRQTLGQGPEFLTYFQNEAQLEKSRLLSDRFSAERPKGSFSTLEIQRTEQGDSAMYLCASSNPRQGLSYGYTFGSGTRLTVV.

The chain couples TRBV6-2 or TRBV6-3 to TRBJ2-7, with 8 bases lining up with TRBD1. The germline V gene encodes CDR1 MNHEY and CDR2 SVGEGT. Losses at the gene ends were 2 bases for V and 6 bases for J; bases not matched to a gene: 3. The CDR3 has 13 residues. The CDR3 bases are TGTGCCAGCAGTTACGGACAGGGCCGCGAGCAGTACGTC. Protein product: CASSYGQGREQYV.

The chain is built from TRBV2 and TRBJ1-1; D is possibly TRBD1 (6 bases). Germline V gives CDR1 SNHLY, CDR2 FYNNEI. CDR3 size: 15 residues. V lost 3 bases and J lost 1, with 12 bases in between. The CDR3 bases are TGTGCCAGCAGTGAGGGACACCCGGGGAACACTGAAGCTTTCTTT. It translates to CASSEGHPGNTEAFF.

The V and J genes are TRBV27 and TRBJ1-6; perhaps TRBD1 as D (6 bases). Germline-derived CDR1 and CDR2 are MNHEY and SMNVEV (reference sequence). CDR3 size: 16 residues. Trimming cost V 2 bases and J 9 bases, with 17 bases left between them. In DNA form, the CDR3 reads TGTGCCAGCAGTTTAAGGGGAGGAGGGGGAATTTCACCCCTCCACTTT. This codes for CASSLRGGGGISPLHF.

The chain recombines TRBV4-1 with TRBJ2-1; no definite D call. The V and J ends lost 1 base and 10 bases respectively, with 11 bases between them. CDR1 and CDR2 from the germline V gene are MGHRA and YSYEKL. The CDR3 has 13 residues. This CDR3 reads CASSQGEIGEQFF. CDR3 in DNA: TGCGCCAGCAGCCAAGGAGAAATTGGGGAGCAGTTCTTC.

J is TRBJ1-4 and V is TRBV6-1; D is perhaps TRBD1 (5 bases). The CDR3 length is 18 residues. Looked up from germline, CDR1 is MNHNS and CDR2 is SASEGT. V was shortened by 7 bases and J by 0 bases, with 21 bases between the two germline ends. The CDR3 here is CASTPGRGGLATNEKLFF. In nucleotides, the CDR3 is TGTGCCAGCACCCCGGGAAGGGGTGGTTTAGCAACTAATGAAAAACTGTTTTTT.